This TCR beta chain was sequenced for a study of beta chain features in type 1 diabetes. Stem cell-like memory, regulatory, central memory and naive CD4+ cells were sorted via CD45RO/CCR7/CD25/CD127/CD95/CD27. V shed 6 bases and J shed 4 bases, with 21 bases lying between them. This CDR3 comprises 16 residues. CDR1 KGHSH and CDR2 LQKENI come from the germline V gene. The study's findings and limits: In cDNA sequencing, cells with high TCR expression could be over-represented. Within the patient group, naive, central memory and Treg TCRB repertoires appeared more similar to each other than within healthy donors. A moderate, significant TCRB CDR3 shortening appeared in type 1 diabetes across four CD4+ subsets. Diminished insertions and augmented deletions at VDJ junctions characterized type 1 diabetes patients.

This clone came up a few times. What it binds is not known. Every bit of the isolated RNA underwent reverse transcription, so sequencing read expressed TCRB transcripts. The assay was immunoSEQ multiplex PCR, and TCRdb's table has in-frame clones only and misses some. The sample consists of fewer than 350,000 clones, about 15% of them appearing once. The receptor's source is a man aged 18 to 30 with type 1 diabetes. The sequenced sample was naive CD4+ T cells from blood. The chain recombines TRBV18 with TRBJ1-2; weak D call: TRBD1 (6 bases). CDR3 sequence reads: CASSNDFRGNGYGYTF. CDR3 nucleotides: TGTGCCAGCTCGAACGACTTCAGGGGAAATGGCTATGGCTACACCTTC. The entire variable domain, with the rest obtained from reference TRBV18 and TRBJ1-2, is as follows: NAGVMQNPRHLVRRRGQEARLRCSPMKGHSHVYWYRQLPEEGLKFMVYLQKENIIDESGMPKERFSAEFPKEGPSILRIQQVVRGDSAAYFCASSNDFRGNGYGYTFGSGTRLTVV.